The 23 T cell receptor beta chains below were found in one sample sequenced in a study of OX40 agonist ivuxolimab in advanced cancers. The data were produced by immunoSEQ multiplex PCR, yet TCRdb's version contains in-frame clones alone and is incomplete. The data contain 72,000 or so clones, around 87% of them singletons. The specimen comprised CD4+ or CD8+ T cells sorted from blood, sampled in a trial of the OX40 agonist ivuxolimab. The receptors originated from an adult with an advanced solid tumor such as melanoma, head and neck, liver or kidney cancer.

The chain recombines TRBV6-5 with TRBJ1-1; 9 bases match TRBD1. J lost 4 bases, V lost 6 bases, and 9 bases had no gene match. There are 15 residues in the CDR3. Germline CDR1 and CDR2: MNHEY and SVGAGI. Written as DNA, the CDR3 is TGTGCCAGCAGAGAAACAGGGGGCCTGATCACTGAAGCTTTCTTT. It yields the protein CASRETGGLITEAFF.

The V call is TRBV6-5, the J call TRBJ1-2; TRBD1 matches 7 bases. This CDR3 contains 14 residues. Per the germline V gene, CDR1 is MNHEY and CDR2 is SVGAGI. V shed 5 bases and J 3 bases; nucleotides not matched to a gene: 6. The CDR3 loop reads CASSGGDRDYGYTF. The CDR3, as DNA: TGTGCCAGCAGTGGTGGGGACAGAGACTATGGCTACACCTTC.

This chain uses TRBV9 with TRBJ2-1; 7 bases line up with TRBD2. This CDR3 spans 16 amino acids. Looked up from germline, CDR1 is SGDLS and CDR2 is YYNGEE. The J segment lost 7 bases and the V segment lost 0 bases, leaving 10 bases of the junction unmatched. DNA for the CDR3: TGTGCCAGCAGCGTAGACGTTGGCGGGAGTCAAAATGAGCAGTTCTTC. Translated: CASSVDVGGSQNEQFF.

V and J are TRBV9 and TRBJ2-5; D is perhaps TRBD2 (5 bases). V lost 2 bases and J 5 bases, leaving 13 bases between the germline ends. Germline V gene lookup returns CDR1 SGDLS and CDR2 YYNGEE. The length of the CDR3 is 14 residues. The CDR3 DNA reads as TGTGCCAGCAGCGTGGGAGTCCCGGGGGAGACCCAGTACTTC. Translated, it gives CASSVGVPGETQYF.

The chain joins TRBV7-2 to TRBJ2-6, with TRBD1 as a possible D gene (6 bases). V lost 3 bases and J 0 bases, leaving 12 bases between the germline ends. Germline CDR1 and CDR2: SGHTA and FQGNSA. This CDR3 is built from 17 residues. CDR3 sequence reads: CASSFETGLSGANVLTF. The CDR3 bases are TGTGCCAGCAGCTTCGAGACAGGCCTCTCTGGGGCCAACGTCCTGACTTTC. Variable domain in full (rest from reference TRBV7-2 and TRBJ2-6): GAGVSQSPSNKVTEKGKDVELRCDPISGHTALYWYRQSLGQGLEFLIYFQGNSAPDKSGLPSDRFSAERTGGSVSTLTIQRTQQEDSAVYLCASSFETGLSGANVLTFGAGSRLTVL.

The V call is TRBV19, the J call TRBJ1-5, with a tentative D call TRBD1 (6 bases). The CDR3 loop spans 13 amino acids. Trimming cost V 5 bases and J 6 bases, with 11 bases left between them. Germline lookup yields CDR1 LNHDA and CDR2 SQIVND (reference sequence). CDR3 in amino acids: CASSGDMFQPQHF. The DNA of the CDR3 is TGTGCCAGTAGTGGGGACATGTTTCAGCCCCAGCATTTT.

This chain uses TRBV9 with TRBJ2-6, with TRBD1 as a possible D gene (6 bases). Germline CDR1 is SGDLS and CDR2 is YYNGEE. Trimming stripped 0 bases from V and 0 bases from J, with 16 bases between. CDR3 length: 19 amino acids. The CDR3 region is CASSVGLGAVSSGANVLTF. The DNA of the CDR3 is TGTGCCAGCAGCGTAGGTCTGGGGGCGGTTAGCTCTGGGGCCAACGTCCTGACTTTC.

CDR3 nucleotide sequence: TGTGCCAGCAGCCAGTCCCGGGACAGGGATCCCCAGCACTACGAGCAGTACTTC. It translates to CASSQSRDRDPQHYEQYF. The chain links TRBV21-1 to TRBJ2-7; TRBD1 is the table's D call and was not checked against the DNA. TRBV21-1 represents a pseudogene. CDR3 size: 18 residues.

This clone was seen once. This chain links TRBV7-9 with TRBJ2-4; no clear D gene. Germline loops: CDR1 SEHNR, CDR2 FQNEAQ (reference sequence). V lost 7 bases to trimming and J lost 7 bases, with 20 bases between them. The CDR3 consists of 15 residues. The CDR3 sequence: CASNQLISGFNIQYF. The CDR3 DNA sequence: TGTGCCAGCAATCAGCTTATTTCTGGGTTCAACATTCAGTACTTC.

CDR3 amino acids: CASSEFNSGRSSYNEQFF. The DNA for the CDR3 is TGTGCCAGCAGTGAATTTAATAGCGGGAGGAGCTCCTACAATGAGCAGTTCTTC. J is TRBJ2-1 and V is TRBV25-1, with 10 bases identical to TRBD2. The length of the CDR3 is 18 residues. Germline V CDR1 and CDR2: MGHDK, SYGVNS. The junction had 6 bases not matched to a gene; V was cut back by 1 base and J by 0 bases.

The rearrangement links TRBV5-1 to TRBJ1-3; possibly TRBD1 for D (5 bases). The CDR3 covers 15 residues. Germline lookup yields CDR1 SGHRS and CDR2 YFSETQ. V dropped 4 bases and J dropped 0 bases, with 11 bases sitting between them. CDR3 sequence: CASSRTGDSGNTIYF. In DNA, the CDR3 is TGCGCCAGCAGCCGAACAGGAGACTCTGGAAACACCATATATTTT.

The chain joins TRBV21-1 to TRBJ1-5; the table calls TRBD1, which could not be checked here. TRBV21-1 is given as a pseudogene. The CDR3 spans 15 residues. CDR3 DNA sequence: TGTGCCAGCAGCAAAGTGGACAATAGCAATCAGCCCCAGCATTTT. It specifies CASSKVDNSNQPQHF.

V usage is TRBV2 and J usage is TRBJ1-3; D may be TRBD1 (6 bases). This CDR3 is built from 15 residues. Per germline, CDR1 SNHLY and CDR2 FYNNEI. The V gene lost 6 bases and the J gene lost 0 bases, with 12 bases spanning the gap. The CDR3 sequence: CASRRTAASGNTIYF. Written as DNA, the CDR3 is TGTGCCAGCAGGAGGACAGCAGCCTCTGGAAACACCATATATTTT.

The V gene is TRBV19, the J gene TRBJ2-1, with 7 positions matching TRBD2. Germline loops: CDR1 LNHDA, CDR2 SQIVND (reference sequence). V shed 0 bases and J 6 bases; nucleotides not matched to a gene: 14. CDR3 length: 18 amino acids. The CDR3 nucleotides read TGTGCCAGTAGTATAGATCGCGGGCGGGGGAGAGGTCCCAATGAGCAGTTCTTC. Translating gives CASSIDRGRGRGPNEQFF.

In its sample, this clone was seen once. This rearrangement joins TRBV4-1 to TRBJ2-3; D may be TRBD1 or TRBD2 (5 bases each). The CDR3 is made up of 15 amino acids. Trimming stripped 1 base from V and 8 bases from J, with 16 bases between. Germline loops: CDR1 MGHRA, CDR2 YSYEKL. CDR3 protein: CASSQVQGAGATQYF. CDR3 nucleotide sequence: TGCGCCAGCAGCCAAGTTCAAGGGGCCGGGGCTACGCAGTATTTT.

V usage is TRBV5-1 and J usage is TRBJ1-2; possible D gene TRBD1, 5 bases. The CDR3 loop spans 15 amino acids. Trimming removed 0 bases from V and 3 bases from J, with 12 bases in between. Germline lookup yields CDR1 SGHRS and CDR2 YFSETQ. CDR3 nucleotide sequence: TGCGCCAGCAGCTTGGGGGTCAGGGCCGACTATGGCTACACCTTC. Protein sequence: CASSLGVRADYGYTF.

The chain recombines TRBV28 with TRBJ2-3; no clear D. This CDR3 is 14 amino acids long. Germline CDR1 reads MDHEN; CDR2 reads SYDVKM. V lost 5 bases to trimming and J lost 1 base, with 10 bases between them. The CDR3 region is CASSMWKGTDTQYF. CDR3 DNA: TGTGCCAGCAGTATGTGGAAAGGCACAGATACGCAGTATTTT.

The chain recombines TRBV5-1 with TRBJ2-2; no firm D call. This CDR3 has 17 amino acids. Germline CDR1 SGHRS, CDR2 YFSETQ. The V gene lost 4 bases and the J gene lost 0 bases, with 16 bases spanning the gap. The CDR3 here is CASSLRQSSSNTGELFF. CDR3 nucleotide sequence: TGCGCCAGCAGCCTCAGGCAGAGCTCCTCGAACACCGGGGAGCTGTTTTTT.

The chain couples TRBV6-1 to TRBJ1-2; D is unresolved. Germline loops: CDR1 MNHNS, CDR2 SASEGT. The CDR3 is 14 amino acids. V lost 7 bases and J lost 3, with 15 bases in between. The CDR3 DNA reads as TGTGCCAGCATTGAGGTGCGGCAGGACTATGGCTACACCTTC. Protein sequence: CASIEVRQDYGYTF.

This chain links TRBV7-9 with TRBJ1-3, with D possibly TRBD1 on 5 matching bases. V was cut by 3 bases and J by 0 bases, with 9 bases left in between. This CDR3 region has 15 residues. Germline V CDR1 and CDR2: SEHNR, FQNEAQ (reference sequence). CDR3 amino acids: CASSLQGGSGNTIYF. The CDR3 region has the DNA TGTGCCAGCAGCTTGCAGGGAGGCTCTGGAAACACCATATATTTT.

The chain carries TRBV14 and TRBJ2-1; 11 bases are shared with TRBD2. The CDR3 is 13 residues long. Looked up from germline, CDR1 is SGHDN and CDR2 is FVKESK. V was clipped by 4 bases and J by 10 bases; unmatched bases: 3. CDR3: CASSPRLAGEQFF. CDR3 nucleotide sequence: TGTGCCAGCAGCCCGAGACTAGCGGGGGAGCAGTTCTTC.

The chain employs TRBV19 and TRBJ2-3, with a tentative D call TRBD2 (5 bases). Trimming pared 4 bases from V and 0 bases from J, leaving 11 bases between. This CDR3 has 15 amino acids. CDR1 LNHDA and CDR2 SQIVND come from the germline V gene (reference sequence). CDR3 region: CASSTSRTSTDTQYF. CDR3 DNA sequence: TGTGCCAGTAGTACCAGCCGGACTAGCACAGATACGCAGTATTTT.

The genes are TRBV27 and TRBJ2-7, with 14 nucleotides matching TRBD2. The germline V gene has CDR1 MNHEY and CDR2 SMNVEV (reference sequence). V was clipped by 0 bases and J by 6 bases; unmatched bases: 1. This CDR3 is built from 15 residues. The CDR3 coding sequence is TGTGCCAGCAGTTTATCTGGGACTAGCGGGAGCGAGCAGTACTTC. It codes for CASSLSGTSGSEQYF.